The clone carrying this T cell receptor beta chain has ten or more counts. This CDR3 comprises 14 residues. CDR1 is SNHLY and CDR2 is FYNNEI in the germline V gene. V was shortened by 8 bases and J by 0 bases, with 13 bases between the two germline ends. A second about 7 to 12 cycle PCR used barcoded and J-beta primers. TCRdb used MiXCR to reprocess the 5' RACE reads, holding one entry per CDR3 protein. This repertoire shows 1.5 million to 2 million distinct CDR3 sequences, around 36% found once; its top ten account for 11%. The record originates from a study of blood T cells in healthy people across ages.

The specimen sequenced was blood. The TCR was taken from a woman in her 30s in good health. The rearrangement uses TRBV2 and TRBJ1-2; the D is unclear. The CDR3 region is CASSAGGSNYGYTF. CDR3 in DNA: TGTGCCAGCTCGGCAGGAGGATCTAACTATGGCTACACCTTC.